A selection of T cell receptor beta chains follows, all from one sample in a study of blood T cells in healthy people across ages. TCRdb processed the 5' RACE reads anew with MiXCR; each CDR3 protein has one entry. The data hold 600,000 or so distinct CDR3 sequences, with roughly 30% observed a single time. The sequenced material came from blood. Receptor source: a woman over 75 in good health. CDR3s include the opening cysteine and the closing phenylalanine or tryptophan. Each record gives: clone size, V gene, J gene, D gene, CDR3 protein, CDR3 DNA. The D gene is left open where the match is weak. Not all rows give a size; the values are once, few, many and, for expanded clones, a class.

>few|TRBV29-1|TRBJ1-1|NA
CSVVPGAQVLITEAFF
TGCAGCGTTGTACCGGGGGCCCAAGTTTTGATCACTGAAGCTTTCTTT
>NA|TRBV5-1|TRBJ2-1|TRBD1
CASSLGQGFANEQFF
TGCGCCAGCAGCTTGGGACAGGGATTTGCGAATGAGCAGTTCTTC
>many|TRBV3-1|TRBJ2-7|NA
CASSRAGGAGSYEQYF
TGTGCCAGCAGCCGCGCCGGCGGGGCCGGCTCCTACGAGCAGTACTTC
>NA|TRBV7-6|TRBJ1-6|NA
CASSLSGGYSYNSPLHF
TGTGCCAGCAGCTTAAGCGGAGGCTACTCCTATAATTCACCCCTCCACTTT
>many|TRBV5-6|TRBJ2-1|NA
CASILITGPPKEQFF
TGTGCCAGCATCCTAATTACGGGGCCCCCCAAAGAGCAGTTCTTC
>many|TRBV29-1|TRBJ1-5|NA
CSVSLGQGNNQPQHF
TGCAGCGTGAGCCTCGGGCAGGGAAACAATCAGCCCCAGCATTTT
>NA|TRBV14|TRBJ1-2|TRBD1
CASSPQGAGHGYTF
TGTGCCAGCAGCCCGCAGGGGGCCGGCCATGGCTACACCTTC
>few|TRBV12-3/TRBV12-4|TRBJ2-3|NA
CASSLRPSDAQYF
TGTGCCAGCAGTTTACGGCCTTCAGATGCGCAGTATTTT
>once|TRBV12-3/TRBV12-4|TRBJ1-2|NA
CASSSPDRPYGYTF
TGTGCCAGCAGTTCTCCTGACAGGCCGTATGGCTACACCTTC
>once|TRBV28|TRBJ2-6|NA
CASRLQGSGANVRTF
TGTGCCAGCAGATTACAGGGCTCTGGGGCCAACGTCCGGACTTTC
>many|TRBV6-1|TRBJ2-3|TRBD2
CASFTSGEKADTQYF
TGTGCCAGCTTTACTAGCGGGGAGAAAGCGGATACGCAGTATTTT
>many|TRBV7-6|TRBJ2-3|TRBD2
CASGPGLAATDTQYF
TGTGCCAGCGGCCCGGGACTAGCGGCTACAGATACGCAGTATTTT
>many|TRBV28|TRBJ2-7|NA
CASSLGPGYEQYF
TGTGCCAGCAGTTTAGGCCCGGGCTACGAGCAGTACTTC
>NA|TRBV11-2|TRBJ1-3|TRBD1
CASSLVVSRTGSYIRRNTIYF
TGTGCCAGCAGCTTAGTAGTGTCCAGGACAGGGTCTTACATCCGACGAAACACCATATATTTT
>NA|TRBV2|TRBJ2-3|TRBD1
CASRGQVTRTDTQYF
TGTGCCAGCAGGGGACAGGTTACTCGCACGGATACGCAGTATTTT
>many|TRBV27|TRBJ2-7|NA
CASSPDGDYEQYF
TGTGCCAGCAGTCCAGACGGTGACTACGAGCAGTACTTC
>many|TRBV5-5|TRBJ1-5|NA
CASSPRDGPNQPQHF
TGTGCCAGCAGCCCCCGTGATGGTCCTAATCAGCCCCAGCATTTT
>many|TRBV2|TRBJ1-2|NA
CASSDRGRDYGYTF
TGTGCCAGCAGTGATAGGGGACGAGACTATGGCTACACCTTC
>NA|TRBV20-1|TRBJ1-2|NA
CSASEGVRYGYTF
TGCAGTGCTAGCGAAGGGGTTCGTTATGGCTACACCTTC
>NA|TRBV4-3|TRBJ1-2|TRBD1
CASSQDDRVAGNGYTF
TGCGCCAGCAGCCAGGACGACAGGGTGGCCGGGAATGGCTACACCTTC
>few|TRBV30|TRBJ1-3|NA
CAWSQGTSGNTIYF
TGTGCCTGGAGTCAGGGAACCTCTGGAAACACCATATATTTT
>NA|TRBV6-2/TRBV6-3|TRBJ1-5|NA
CASYAGLGQPQHF
TGTGCCAGCTACGCGGGACTCGGGCAGCCCCAGCATTTT
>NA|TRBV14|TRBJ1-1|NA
CASSRDLMGEAFF
TGTGCCAGCAGCCGGGACCTGATGGGTGAAGCTTTCTTT
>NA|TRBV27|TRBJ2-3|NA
CASSTPGKGPVDTQYF
TGTGCCAGCAGTACCCCGGGCAAGGGGCCTGTGGATACGCAGTATTTT
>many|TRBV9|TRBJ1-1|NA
CASSVVGDANTEAFF
TGTGCCAGCAGCGTAGTGGGGGACGCGAACACTGAAGCTTTCTTT
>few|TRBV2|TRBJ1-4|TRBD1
CASRNRGPPNEKLFF
TGTGCCAGCAGGAACAGGGGGCCTCCAAATGAAAAACTGTTTTTT
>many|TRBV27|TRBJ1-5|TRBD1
CASSWTGSGNQPQHF
TGTGCCAGCAGCTGGACAGGGTCAGGCAATCAGCCCCAGCATTTT
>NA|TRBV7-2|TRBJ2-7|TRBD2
CASSFWTSEPYEQYF
TGTGCCAGCAGCTTTTGGACTAGCGAGCCCTACGAGCAGTACTTC
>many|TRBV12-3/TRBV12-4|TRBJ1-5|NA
CASSLSYQPQHF
TGTGCCAGCAGCCTGTCTTATCAGCCCCAGCATTTT
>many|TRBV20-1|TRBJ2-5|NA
CSAYPDRLQETQYF
TGCAGTGCTTACCCCGACAGGCTACAAGAGACCCAGTACTTC
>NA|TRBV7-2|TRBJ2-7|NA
CASSFPFYERYF
TGTGCCAGCAGCTTCCCATTCTACGAGCGGTACTTC
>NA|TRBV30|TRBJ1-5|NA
CAWSRGGHSNQPQHF
TGTGCCTGGTCCCGGGGAGGGCATAGCAATCAGCCCCAGCATTTT
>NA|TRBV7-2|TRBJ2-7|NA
CASSLGRSLSSYEQDF
TGTGCCAGCAGCTTGGGTCGGTCCTTGAGCTCCTACGAGCAGGATTTT
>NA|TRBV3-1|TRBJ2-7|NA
CASRRTENNEQYF
TGTGCCAGCAGGAGGACGGAAAACAATGAGCAGTACTTC
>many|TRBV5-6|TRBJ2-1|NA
CASSPGLFNEQFF
TGTGCCAGCAGCCCCGGCCTCTTCAATGAGCAGTTCTTC
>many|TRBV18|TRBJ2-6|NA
CASSPPDPGANVLTF
TGTGCCAGCTCACCACCGGATCCTGGGGCCAACGTCCTGACTTTC
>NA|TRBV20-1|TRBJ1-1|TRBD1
CSARATKTGSTEAFF
TGCAGTGCTAGAGCTACCAAGACAGGGAGCACTGAAGCTTTCTTT
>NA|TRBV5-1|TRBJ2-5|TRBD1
CASSLLTTGGQEAQYF
TGCGCCAGCAGCTTACTCACCACAGGGGGACAAGAGGCCCAGTACTTC
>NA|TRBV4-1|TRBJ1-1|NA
CASSQLFEGLQEAFF
TGCGCCAGCAGCCAACTTTTCGAGGGGCTTCAAGAAGCTTTCTTT
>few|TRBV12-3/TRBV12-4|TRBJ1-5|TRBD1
CASSLGTGLGQPQHF
TGTGCCAGCAGTTTAGGGACAGGGCTCGGGCAGCCCCAGCATTTT
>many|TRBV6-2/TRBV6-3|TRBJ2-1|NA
CASKGDTYNEQFF
TGTGCCAGCAAAGGGGACACTTACAATGAGCAGTTCTTC
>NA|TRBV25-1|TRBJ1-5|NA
CASSTTGSNQPQHF
TGTGCCAGCAGTACTACAGGTAGCAATCAGCCCCAGCATTTT
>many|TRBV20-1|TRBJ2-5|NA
CSARDSRTDQETQYF
TGCAGTGCTAGAGATAGTAGGACAGACCAAGAGACCCAGTACTTC
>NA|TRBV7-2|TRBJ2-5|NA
CASSLATGPQETQYF
TGTGCCAGCAGCTTAGCGACAGGACCGCAAGAGACCCAGTACTTC
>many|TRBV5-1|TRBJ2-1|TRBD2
CASSTTSGINEQFF
TGCGCCAGCAGTACGACTAGCGGGATTAATGAGCAGTTCTTC
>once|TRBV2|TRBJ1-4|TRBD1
CASSDYRGGEKLFF
TGTGCCAGCAGCGACTACAGGGGCGGTGAAAAACTGTTTTTT
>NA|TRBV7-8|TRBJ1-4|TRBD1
CASSIDRGTNEKLFF
TGTGCCAGCAGCATAGACAGGGGAACTAATGAAAAACTGTTTTTT
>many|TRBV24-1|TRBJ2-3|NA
CATSDPTTDGTDTQYF
TGTGCCACCAGTGATCCGACAACTGACGGCACAGATACGCAGTATTTT
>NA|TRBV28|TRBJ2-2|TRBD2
CASSLRRGRNTGELFF
TGTGCCAGCAGTTTAAGGCGGGGGAGGAACACCGGGGAGCTGTTTTTT
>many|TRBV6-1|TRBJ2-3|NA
CASRPGAPNTDTQYF
TGTGCCAGCAGACCGGGGGCGCCTAACACAGATACGCAGTATTTT
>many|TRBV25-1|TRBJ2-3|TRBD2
CASSDSAGGRSTDTQYF
TGTGCCAGCAGTGATTCAGCGGGGGGGCGAAGCACAGATACGCAGTATTTT